This T cell receptor (beta chain) was captured in a study of blood T cell repertoires in COVID-19. Study-wide background: There were acute and convalescent COVID-19 samples, and they came from the United States, Italy and Spain. Sample material is recorded as cDNA or gDNA derived from T cells, B-cell-depleted T cells, or PBMCs.

Authors' methods: By means of reference gene primer amplification, nucleated cell counts were estimated. Clones were sequenced by immunoSEQ multiplex PCR, and TCRdb holds only the in-frame ones, with some missing. V and J calls and clone size are given by that table; D and trimming were obtained from the DNA. The sample holds approximately 160,000 clones, 76% seen once. This CDR3 comprises 18 residues. J was trimmed by 6 bases and V by 3 bases; bases with no gene match: 11. Germline lookup yields CDR1 KGHSH and CDR2 LQKENI. Material: peripheral blood. This chain joins TRBV18 and TRBJ2-1; 13 bases are a match to TRBD2. The sequence was collected from a woman of 80 years or more with acute or convalescent COVID-19. DNA of the CDR3: TGTGCCAGCTCACCGCTGCCACTAGCGGGGGGGCCGCTCAATGAGCAGTTCTTC. Translation gives CASSPLPLAGGPLNEQFF.